This T cell receptor (beta chain) appears in the sequencing data of a study of control samples from healthy donors and cancer patients. Measured with immunoSEQ multiplex PCR; TCRdb has only the in-frame clones, and not every one. The table has 90,000 to 110,000 clones, around 89% seen once. The source of this sequence is a woman in her fifties or sixties in good health. The source material was blood.

The CDR3 sequence is CASSQSLGSYNEQFF. In nucleotides, the CDR3 is TGCGCCAGCAGCCAAAGCCTTGGCTCCTACAATGAGCAGTTCTTC. This sequence joins TRBV4-1 and TRBJ2-1; D is undetermined. This CDR3 region has 15 residues. CDR1 is MGHRA, CDR2 YSYEKL, per germline. Trimming shortened V by 2 bases and J by 0 bases, and 8 bases separated the two germline ends.